Listed here are 28 T cell receptor beta chains from one sample, sequenced in a study of cytotoxic CD8 clonotypes in ibrutinib-treated CLL. The data were produced by immunoSEQ multiplex PCR, yet TCRdb's version contains in-frame clones alone and is incomplete. The sample records hundreds of thousands of clones, 70% being singletons. The sample consisted of PBMCs, taken after 24 months of ibrutinib treatment. The receptors come from a human donor with chronic lymphocytic leukemia.

V and J are TRBV2 and TRBJ2-5; D is unresolved. The CDR3 has 13 residues. The germline V and J ends were trimmed by 1 base and 5 bases, with 8 bases remaining between them. CDR1 is SNHLY, CDR2 FYNNEI, per germline. The CDR3 loop reads CASSEVWWETQYF. In DNA form, the CDR3 reads TGTGCCAGCAGTGAAGTTTGGTGGGAGACCCAGTACTTC.

The table lists this clone with a count of one. This CDR3 is CASSLQGESYEQYF. The CDR3 DNA is TGTGCCAGCAGCCTACAGGGGGAATCCTACGAGCAGTACTTC. The V gene is TRBV7-9, the J gene TRBJ2-7; the match to TRBD1 covers 8 bases. CDR3 length: 14 residues. Germline values: CDR1 SEHNR, CDR2 FQNEAQ (reference sequence). Trimming removed 5 bases from V and 1 base from J; junction bases left unmatched: 4.

The chain recombines TRBV18 with TRBJ1-1; D remains unclear. CDR1 and CDR2 from the germline V gene are KGHSH and LQKENI. V was trimmed by 1 base and J by 1 base, leaving 13 bases between them. The CDR3 is 16 residues long. The CDR3 sequence: CASSPLEIPQNTEAFF. DNA of the CDR3: TGTGCCAGCTCACCACTCGAGATTCCACAGAACACTGAAGCTTTCTTT.

The sample holds one count of this clone. This chain links TRBV19 with TRBJ2-7; tentatively, D is TRBD2 (5 bases). The CDR3 runs to 13 residues. V was trimmed by 6 bases and J by 2 bases, leaving 11 bases between them. Germline CDR1 LNHDA, CDR2 SQIVND (reference sequence). The CDR3 DNA sequence: TGTGCCAGTAGAGGGCTAGCCCCCTACGAGCAGTACTTC. Amino acid sequence: CASRGLAPYEQYF. Looking up the rest from reference TRBV19 and TRBJ2-7 gives the full variable domain: DGGITQSPKYLFRKEGQNVTLSCEQNLNHDAMYWYRQDPGQGLRLIYYSQIVNDFQKGDIAEGYSVSREKKESFPLTVTSAQKNPTAFYLCASRGLAPYEQYFGPGTRLTVT.

This chain connects TRBV10-1 to TRBJ2-4; D tentatively reads TRBD1 or TRBD2 (5 bases each). Trimming cost V 8 bases and J 9 bases, with 23 bases left between them. This CDR3 is built from 15 residues. Germline loops: CDR1 WNHNN, CDR2 SYGVQD (reference sequence). The CDR3 bases are TGCGCCAGCCCCCATACTAGGGCGGGTAGGGGCATTCAGTACTTC. This sequence encodes CASPHTRAGRGIQYF.

The rearrangement joins TRBV27 to TRBJ2-3; D call uncertain. There are 14 residues in the CDR3. Trimming took off 8 bases at V and 1 base at J, with 13 bases between the two ends. CDR1 is MNHEY and CDR2 is SMNVEV in the germline V gene (reference sequence). CDR3 bases: TGTGCCAGCTTCACCAAACGACGCACAGATACGCAGTATTTT. Translation gives CASFTKRRTDTQYF.

This clone has only a few counts. The chain joins TRBV30 to TRBJ2-1; D unresolved. The germline CDR1 and CDR2 sequences are GTSNPN and SVGIG (reference sequence). V was cut by 0 bases and J by 0 bases, with 6 bases left in between. The CDR3 is 14 amino acids. DNA of the CDR3: TGTGCCTGGAGTGTTTCGAGCTCCTACAATGAGCAGTTCTTC. Protein sequence: CAWSVSSSYNEQFF.

J is TRBJ1-2 and V is TRBV28; maybe TRBD1 (6 bases). V lost 3 bases to trimming and J lost 14 bases, with 13 bases between them. The CDR3 runs 11 residues. Germline V CDR1 and CDR2: MDHEN, SYDVKM. The CDR3 bases are TGTGCCAGCAGTTTTCGGGGGCTGCTTACCTTC. Protein: CASSFRGLLTF.

J is TRBJ2-1 and V is TRBV9, with TRBD2 matching 9 bases. V shed 4 bases, J shed 1 base, and the junction held 12 bases outside the gene matches. CDR1 is SGDLS, CDR2 YYNGEE, per germline. There are 18 residues in the CDR3. CDR3 protein: CASSPRHGSGSSYNEQFF. For the CDR3, the DNA is TGTGCCAGCAGCCCCCGTCATGGTAGCGGGAGTTCCTACAATGAGCAGTTCTTC.

The sample holds a few counts of this clone. The chain has TRBV18 and TRBJ2-1, with a weak D call TRBD1 (6 bases). CDR3 length equals 12 residues. Trimming left V 4 bases short and J 11 bases short, with 12 bases between. Germline CDR1 reads KGHSH; CDR2 reads LQKENI. CDR3 region: CASSRDRDKQFF. CDR3 coding DNA: TGTGCCAGCTCACGAGACCGGGACAAGCAGTTCTTC.

The rearrangement uses TRBV7-2 and TRBJ2-7, with D perhaps TRBD1 (6 bases). The V gene lost 6 bases and the J gene lost 6 bases, with 21 bases spanning the gap. This CDR3 has 15 amino acids. Germline loops: CDR1 SGHTA, CDR2 FQGNSA. The CDR3 DNA reads as TGTGCCAGCAGTCCCGGGTATTCAGCAGGGGCCGAGCAGTACTTC. Amino acids: CASSPGYSAGAEQYF.

The rearrangement links TRBV7-3 to TRBJ2-3; no definite D call. The CDR3 contains 14 residues. The germline V gene encodes CDR1 SGHTA and CDR2 FQGTGA. The V end lost 5 bases, the J end lost 2 bases, and 11 bases lay between the germline ends. The CDR3 spells CASSPRLFTDTQYF. CDR3 sequence (DNA): TGTGCCAGCAGCCCCCGACTCTTCACAGATACGCAGTATTTT.

V and J are TRBV9 and TRBJ2-7; 13 bases map to TRBD2. The V gene end was trimmed by 0 bases and the J gene end by 4 bases; junction bases not matched to a gene: 4. The CDR3 totals 16 residues. Per germline, CDR1 SGDLS and CDR2 YYNGEE. CDR3 loop: CASSVEETSGRYEQYF. CDR3 DNA: TGTGCCAGCAGCGTAGAAGAGACTAGCGGGAGGTACGAGCAGTACTTC.

On this clone itself: Other DNA variants within this sample encode the same CDR3. The rearrangement uses TRBV7-2 and TRBJ2-7; D is tentatively TRBD1 or TRBD2 (6 bases each). CDR3 size: 14 residues. Germline CDR1 and CDR2: SGHTA and FQGNSA. V was pared by 0 bases and J by 4 bases, with 10 bases between. The CDR3 reads CASSLAGGAYEQYF. The CDR3 DNA is TGTGCCAGCAGCTTAGCGGGGGGCGCTTACGAGCAGTACTTC.

This clone has just one count. This chain links TRBV2 with TRBJ2-4; D remains unclear. Trimming removed 1 base at V and 0 bases at J, with 7 bases between. The germline V gene has CDR1 SNHLY and CDR2 FYNNEI. This CDR3 spans 15 amino acids. CDR3: CASSEVWLAKNIQYF. The CDR3 DNA sequence: TGTGCCAGCAGTGAAGTATGGCTAGCCAAAAACATTCAGTACTTC.

A few counts support this clone. This sequence joins TRBV15 and TRBJ1-2; D not certain. The CDR3 length is 14 residues. V lost 6 bases, J lost 8 bases, and 19 bases lay in between. Per the germline V gene, CDR1 is LNHNV and CDR2 is YYDKDF (reference sequence). CDR3 protein: CATRPTGRFGGYTF. CDR3 DNA: TGTGCCACCAGGCCGACTGGACGGTTTGGAGGCTACACCTTC.

The chain recombines TRBV2 with TRBJ2-7; a possible D gene is TRBD2 (6 bases). The CDR3 loop spans 14 amino acids. The germline gives CDR1 SNHLY, CDR2 FYNNEI. V gave up 7 bases and J gave up 3 bases, with 16 bases separating them. This CDR3 reads CASKGGTGNYEQYF. CDR3 nucleotide sequence: TGTGCCAGCAAAGGAGGGACGGGGAACTACGAGCAGTACTTC.

This chain links TRBV6-1 with TRBJ1-2, with TRBD1 matching over 8 bases. Germline lookup yields CDR1 MNHNS and CDR2 SASEGT. J lost 2 bases, V lost 2 bases, and 7 bases had no gene match. The CDR3 has 16 residues. The CDR3 sequence: CASSEMGQDRNYGYTF. The CDR3 DNA sequence: TGTGCCAGCAGTGAAATGGGACAGGATAGGAACTATGGCTACACCTTC.

The chain employs TRBV4-3 and TRBJ1-1; D is perhaps TRBD1 (5 bases). This CDR3 region has 15 residues. Germline CDR1 reads LGHNA; CDR2 reads YSLEER. The V and J ends lost 1 base and 1 base respectively, with 10 bases between them. In DNA form, the CDR3 reads TGCGCCAGCAGCCAAGTGGAGGGGCCGAACACTGAAGCTTTCTTT. Encoded protein: CASSQVEGPNTEAFF.

The rearrangement joins TRBV6-1 to TRBJ1-3, with D perhaps TRBD1 (6 bases). Trimming pared 6 bases from V and 4 bases from J, leaving 13 bases between. Germline CDR1 MNHNS, CDR2 SASEGT. This CDR3 has 14 residues. In DNA form, the CDR3 reads TGTGCCAGCAGGGAGACAGGATCCGGAAACACCATATATTTT. Translation: CASRETGSGNTIYF.

The chain recombines TRBV13 with TRBJ1-1; D might be TRBD1 (5 bases). CDR3 length equals 13 residues. Germline V gene sequence: CDR1 PRHDT, CDR2 FYEKMQ (reference sequence). With 5 bases removed from V and 3 bases from J, the gap between germline ends came to 10 bases. CDR3 sequence reads: CASSAPGYTEAFF. The CDR3 region has the DNA TGTGCCAGCAGCGCCCCAGGGTACACTGAAGCTTTCTTT.

The rearrangement links TRBV18 to TRBJ2-1; D not resolved. The CDR3 consists of 14 residues. With 2 bases removed from V and 3 bases from J, the gap between germline ends came to 8 bases. Per germline, CDR1 KGHSH and CDR2 LQKENI. The CDR3 nucleotides read TGTGCCAGCTCACCAAGGGTCGGCTACAATGAGCAGTTCTTC. Translating it yields CASSPRVGYNEQFF.

The V gene is TRBV29-1, the J gene TRBJ1-2, with D perhaps matching TRBD1 (6 bases). Germline V gene data show CDR1 as SQVTM and CDR2 as ANQGSEA. CDR3 length equals 14 residues. The V end lost 6 bases, the J end lost 4 bases, and 18 bases lay between the germline ends. The CDR3 DNA is TGCAGCGTCTCTCGGGGGGCCCACCCCTATGGCTACACCTTC. Translation gives CSVSRGAHPYGYTF.

The CDR3 DNA reads as TGCGCCAGCAACGGACTAGCGGTCCGCGGGGGCATTGAGCAGTTCTTC. This encodes CASNGLAVRGGIEQFF. V gene TRBV4-1 combines with J gene TRBJ2-1; 10 bases are a match to TRBD2. V trimming: 7 bases; J trimming: 9 bases; junction bases outside the gene matches: 15. The CDR3 is 16 amino acids. Germline V gives CDR1 MGHRA, CDR2 YSYEKL.

The rearrangement links TRBV7-8 to TRBJ1-5, with TRBD1 as a possible D gene (5 bases). The CDR3 spans 15 residues. V was clipped by 1 base and J by 7 bases, with 14 bases between them. Germline V gives CDR1 SGHVS, CDR2 FQNEAQ. In DNA form, the CDR3 reads TGTGCCAGCAGCTTAGGTGTAGGGACTCAACAGCCCCAGCATTTT. Translation: CASSLGVGTQQPQHF.

This clone came up once. The chain has TRBV28 and TRBJ2-3, with D perhaps matching TRBD2 (7 bases). The germline V gene encodes CDR1 MDHEN and CDR2 SYDVKM. The V gene lost 6 bases and the J gene lost 2 bases, with 12 bases spanning the gap. The CDR3 is 14 residues long. CDR3 DNA: TGTGCCAGCAGGGACGGGGGGCTCACAGATACGCAGTATTTT. Residues: CASRDGGLTDTQYF. The whole variable domain, remainder taken from reference TRBV28 and TRBJ2-3, is DVKVTQSSRYLVKRTGEKVFLECVQDMDHENMFWYRQDPGLGLRLIYFSYDVKMKEKGDIPEGYSVSREKKERFSLILESASTNQTSMYLCASRDGGLTDTQYFGPGTRLTVL.

The chain couples TRBV6-5 to TRBJ1-2, with 9 nucleotides matching TRBD1. Germline V gene sequence: CDR1 MNHEY, CDR2 SVGAGI. The CDR3 runs 16 residues. After removal of 0 bases from V and 5 bases from J, the junction contained 7 bases not matched to a gene. The CDR3 reads CASSYSLTGGPYGYTF. DNA of the CDR3: TGTGCCAGCAGTTACTCCTTGACAGGGGGTCCTTATGGCTACACCTTC.

The chain carries TRBV29-1 and TRBJ2-1; TRBD2 matches 14 bases. Germline loops: CDR1 SQVTM, CDR2 ANQGSEA. The V and J ends lost 7 bases and 6 bases, in that order; junction bases with no gene match: 2. This CDR3 contains 13 residues. The CDR3 DNA is TGCAGCGCTGGGACTAGCGGGGGCAATGAGCAGTTCTTC. Encoded protein: CSAGTSGGNEQFF.